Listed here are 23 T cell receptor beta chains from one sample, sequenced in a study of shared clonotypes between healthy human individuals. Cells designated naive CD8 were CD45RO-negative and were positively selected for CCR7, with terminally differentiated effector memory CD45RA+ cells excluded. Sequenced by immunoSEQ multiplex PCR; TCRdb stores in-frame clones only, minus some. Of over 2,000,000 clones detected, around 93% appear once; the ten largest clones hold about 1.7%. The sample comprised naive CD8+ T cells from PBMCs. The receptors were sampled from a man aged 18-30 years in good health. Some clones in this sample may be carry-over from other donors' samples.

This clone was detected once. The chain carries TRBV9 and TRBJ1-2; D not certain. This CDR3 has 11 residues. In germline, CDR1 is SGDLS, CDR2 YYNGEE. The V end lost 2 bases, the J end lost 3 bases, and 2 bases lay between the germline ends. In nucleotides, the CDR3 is TGTGCCAGCAGCGTCGACTATGGCTACACCTTC. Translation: CASSVDYGYTF.

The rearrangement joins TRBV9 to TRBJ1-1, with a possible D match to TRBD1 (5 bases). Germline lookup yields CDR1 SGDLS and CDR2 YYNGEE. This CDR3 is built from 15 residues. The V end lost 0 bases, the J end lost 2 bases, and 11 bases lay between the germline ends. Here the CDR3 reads CASSVVPQGNTEAFF. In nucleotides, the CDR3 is TGTGCCAGCAGCGTAGTCCCGCAGGGCAACACTGAAGCTTTCTTT.

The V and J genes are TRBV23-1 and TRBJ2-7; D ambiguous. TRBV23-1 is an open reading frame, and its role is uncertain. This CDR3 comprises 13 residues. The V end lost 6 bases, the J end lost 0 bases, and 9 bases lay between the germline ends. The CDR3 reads CASRARDSYEQYF. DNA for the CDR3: TGCGCCAGCAGGGCCAGAGACTCCTACGAGCAGTACTTC.

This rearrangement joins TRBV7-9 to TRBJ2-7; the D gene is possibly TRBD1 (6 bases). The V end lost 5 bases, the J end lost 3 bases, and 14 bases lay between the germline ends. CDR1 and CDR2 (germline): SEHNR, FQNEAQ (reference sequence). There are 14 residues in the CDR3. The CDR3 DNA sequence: TGTGCCAGCAGCAACAGGGTAGGCGGCTACGAGCAGTACTTC. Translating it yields CASSNRVGGYEQYF.

The CDR3 region has the DNA TGCGCCAGCAGCCAAGACTGGACAGCACTGTCCTACGAGCAGTACTTC. This encodes CASSQDWTALSYEQYF. This chain uses TRBV4-3 with TRBJ2-7, with D perhaps matching TRBD1 (6 bases). The CDR3 has 16 residues. Germline V gene sequence: CDR1 LGHNA, CDR2 YSLEER. The V end was cut by 0 bases, the J end by 1 base, with 13 bases between.

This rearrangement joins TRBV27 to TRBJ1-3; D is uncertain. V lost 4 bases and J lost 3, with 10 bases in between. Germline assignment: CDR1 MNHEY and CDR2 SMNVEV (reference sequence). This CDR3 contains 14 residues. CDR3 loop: CASSSSSIGNTIYF. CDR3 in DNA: TGTGCCAGCAGTTCGTCCTCGATTGGAAACACCATATATTTT.

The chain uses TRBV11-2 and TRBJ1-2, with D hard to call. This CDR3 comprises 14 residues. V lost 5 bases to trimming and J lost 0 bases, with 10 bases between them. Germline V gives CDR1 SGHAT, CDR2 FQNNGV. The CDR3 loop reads CASSLTNTNYGYTF. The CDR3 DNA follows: TGTGCCAGCAGCCTTACTAATACTAACTATGGCTACACCTTC.

The CDR3 sequence: CASSTRGQGWETQYF. The CDR3 coding sequence is TGTGCCAGCAGCACCAGGGGGCAGGGTTGGGAGACCCAGTACTTC. The chain is built from TRBV13 and TRBJ2-5; 8 positions agree with TRBD1. This CDR3 has 15 residues. Per germline, CDR1 PRHDT and CDR2 FYEKMQ (reference sequence). V was clipped by 5 bases and J by 5 bases; unmatched bases: 10.

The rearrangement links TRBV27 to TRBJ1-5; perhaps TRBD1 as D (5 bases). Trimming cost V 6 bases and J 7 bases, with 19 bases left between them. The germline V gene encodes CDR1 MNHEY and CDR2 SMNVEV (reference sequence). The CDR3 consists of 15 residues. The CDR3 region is CASSRRDPPPQPQHF. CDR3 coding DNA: TGTGCCAGCAGCCGAAGGGACCCGCCCCCCCAGCCCCAGCATTTT.

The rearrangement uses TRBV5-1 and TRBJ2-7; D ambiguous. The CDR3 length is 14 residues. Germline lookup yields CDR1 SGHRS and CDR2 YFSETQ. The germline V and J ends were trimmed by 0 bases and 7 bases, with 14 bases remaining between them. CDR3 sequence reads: CASSLATAKREQYF. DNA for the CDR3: TGCGCCAGCAGCTTGGCAACTGCTAAAAGGGAGCAGTACTTC.

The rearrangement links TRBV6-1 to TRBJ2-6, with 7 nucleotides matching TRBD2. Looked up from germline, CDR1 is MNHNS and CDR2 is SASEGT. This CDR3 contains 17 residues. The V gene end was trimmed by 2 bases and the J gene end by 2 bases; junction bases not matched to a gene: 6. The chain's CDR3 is CASSEWKGGAGANVLTF. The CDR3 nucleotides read TGTGCCAGCAGTGAATGGAAGGGAGGGGCTGGGGCCAACGTCCTGACTTTC.

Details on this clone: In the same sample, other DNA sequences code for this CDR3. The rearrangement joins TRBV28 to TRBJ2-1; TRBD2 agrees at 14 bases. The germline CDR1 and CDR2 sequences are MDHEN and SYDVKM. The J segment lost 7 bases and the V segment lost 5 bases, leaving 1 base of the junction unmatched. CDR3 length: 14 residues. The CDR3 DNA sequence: TGTGCCAGCAGTAGACTAGCGGGAGGGAATGAGCAGTTCTTC. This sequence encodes CASSRLAGGNEQFF.

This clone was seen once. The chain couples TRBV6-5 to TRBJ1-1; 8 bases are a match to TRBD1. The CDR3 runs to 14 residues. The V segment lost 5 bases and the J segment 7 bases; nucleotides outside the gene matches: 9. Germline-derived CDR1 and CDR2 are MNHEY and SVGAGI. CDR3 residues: CASSRRQGIDEAFF. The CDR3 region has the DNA TGTGCCAGCAGTCGAAGACAGGGGATTGATGAAGCTTTCTTT.

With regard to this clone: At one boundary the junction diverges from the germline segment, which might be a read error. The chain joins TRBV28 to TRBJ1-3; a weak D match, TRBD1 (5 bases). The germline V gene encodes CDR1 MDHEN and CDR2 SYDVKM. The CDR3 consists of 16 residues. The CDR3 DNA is TGTGCCAGCACCCCCTACCCGGGGGGGACGGGAAGCACCATATATTTT. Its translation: CASTPYPGGTGSTIYF.

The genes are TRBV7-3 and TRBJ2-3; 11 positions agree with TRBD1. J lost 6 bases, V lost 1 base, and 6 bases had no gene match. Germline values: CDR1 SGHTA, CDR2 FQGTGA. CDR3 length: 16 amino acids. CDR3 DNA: TGTGCCAGCAGCTTAAATGGACAGGGGGCGCGGGATACGCAGTATTTT. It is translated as CASSLNGQGARDTQYF.

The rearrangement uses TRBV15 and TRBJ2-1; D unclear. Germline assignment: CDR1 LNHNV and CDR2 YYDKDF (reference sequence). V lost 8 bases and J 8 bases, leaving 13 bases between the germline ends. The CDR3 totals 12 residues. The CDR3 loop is CATGQVSDEQFF. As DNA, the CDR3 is TGTGCCACCGGCCAGGTAAGCGATGAGCAGTTCTTC. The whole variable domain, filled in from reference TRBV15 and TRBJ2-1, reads DAMVIQNPRYQVTQFGKPVTLSCSQTLNHNVMYWYQQKSSQAPKLLFHYYDKDFNNEADTPDNFQSRRPNTSFCFLDIRSPGLGDTAMYLCATGQVSDEQFFGPGTRLTVL.

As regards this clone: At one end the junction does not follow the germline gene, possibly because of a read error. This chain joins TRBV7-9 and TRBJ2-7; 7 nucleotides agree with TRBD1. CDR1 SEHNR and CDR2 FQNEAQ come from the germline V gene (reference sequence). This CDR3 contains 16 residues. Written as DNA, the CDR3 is TGTGCCAGCAGTTCTACCTCCGGGACAGATCCGTACGAGCAGTACTTT. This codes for CASSSTSGTDPYEQYF.

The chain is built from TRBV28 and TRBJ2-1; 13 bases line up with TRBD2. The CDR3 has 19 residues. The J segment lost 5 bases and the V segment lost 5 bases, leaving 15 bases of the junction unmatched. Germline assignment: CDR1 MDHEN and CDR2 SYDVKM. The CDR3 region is CASSPTSGRALMLNNEQFF. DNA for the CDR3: TGTGCCAGCAGTCCCACTAGCGGGAGGGCCTTGATGCTGAACAATGAGCAGTTCTTC.

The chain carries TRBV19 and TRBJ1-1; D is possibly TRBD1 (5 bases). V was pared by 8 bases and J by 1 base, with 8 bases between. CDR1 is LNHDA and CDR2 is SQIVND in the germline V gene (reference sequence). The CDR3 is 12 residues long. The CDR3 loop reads CASVGGNTEAFF. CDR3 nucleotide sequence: TGTGCCAGTGTTGGGGGGAACACTGAAGCTTTCTTT.

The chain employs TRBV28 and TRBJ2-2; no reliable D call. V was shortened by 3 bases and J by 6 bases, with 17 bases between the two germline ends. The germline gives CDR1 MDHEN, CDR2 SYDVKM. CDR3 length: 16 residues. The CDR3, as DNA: TGTGCCAGCAGTTTGGTTGCCGCTTCTTGGGCCGGGGAGCTGTTTTTT. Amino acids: CASSLVAASWAGELFF.

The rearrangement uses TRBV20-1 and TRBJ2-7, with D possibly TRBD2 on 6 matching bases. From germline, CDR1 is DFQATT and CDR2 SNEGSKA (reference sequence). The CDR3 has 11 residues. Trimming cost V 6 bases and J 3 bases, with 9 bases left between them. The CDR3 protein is CSAATSYEQYF. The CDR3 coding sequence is TGCAGTGCAGCGACTAGCTACGAGCAGTACTTC.

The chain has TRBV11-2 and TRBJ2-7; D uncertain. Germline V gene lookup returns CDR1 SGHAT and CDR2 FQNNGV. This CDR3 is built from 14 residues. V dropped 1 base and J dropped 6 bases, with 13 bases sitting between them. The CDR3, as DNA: TGTGCCAGCAGCTTAGCTCCAACGTTCCTCGAGCAGTACTTC. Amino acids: CASSLAPTFLEQYF.

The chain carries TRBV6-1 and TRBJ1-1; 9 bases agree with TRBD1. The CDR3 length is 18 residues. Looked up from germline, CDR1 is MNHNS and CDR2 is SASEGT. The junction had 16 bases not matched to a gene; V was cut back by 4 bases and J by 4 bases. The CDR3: CASSARDRGWGDVTEAFF. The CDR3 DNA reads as TGTGCCAGCAGTGCCCGTGACAGGGGGTGGGGAGATGTCACTGAAGCTTTCTTT.